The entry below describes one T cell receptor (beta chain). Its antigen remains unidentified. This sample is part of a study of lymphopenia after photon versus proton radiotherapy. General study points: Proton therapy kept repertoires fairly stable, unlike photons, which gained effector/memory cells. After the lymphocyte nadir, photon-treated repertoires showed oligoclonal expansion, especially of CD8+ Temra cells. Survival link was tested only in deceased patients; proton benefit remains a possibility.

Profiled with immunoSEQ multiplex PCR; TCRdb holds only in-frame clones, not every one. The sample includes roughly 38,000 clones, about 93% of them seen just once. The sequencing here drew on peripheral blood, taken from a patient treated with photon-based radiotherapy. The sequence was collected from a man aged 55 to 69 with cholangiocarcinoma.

The CDR3 reads CASMLSRADNEQFF. DNA of the CDR3: TGTGCCAGTATGTTAAGCCGTGCGGACAATGAGCAGTTCTTC. J is TRBJ2-1 and V is TRBV19; the D is unclear. Trimming removed 7 bases from V and 5 bases from J, with 15 bases in between. CDR1 is LNHDA and CDR2 is SQIVND in the germline V gene (reference sequence). This CDR3 region has 14 residues. The variable domain in full, with the rest retrieved from reference TRBV19 and TRBJ2-1, is DGGITQSPKYLFRKEGQNVTLSCEQNLNHDAMYWYRQDPGQGLRLIYYSQIVNDFQKGDIAEGYSVSREKKESFPLTVTSAQKNPTAFYLCASMLSRADNEQFFGPGTRLTVL.